The clone carrying this T cell receptor beta chain was detected many times. Antigen specificity is unknown. Germline CDR1 SGHTA, CDR2 FQGTGA. CDR3 size: 13 residues. V was shortened by 2 bases and J by 9 bases, with 11 bases between the two germline ends. The entry originates in a study of CD8 T cells in ankylosing spondylitis. Quantitative 5'-RACE with molecular barcodes produced the TCR beta libraries. Using its own MiXCR run on the 5' RACE reads, TCRdb lists one record per CDR3 protein. The repertoire holds 330,000 or so distinct CDR3 sequences, with approximately 8% as singletons. Regarding the study as a whole: There were earlier reports of some motif variants in reactive arthritis synovial fluid and blood. With a CD8+ phenotype, disease-linked clones were relatively rare in peripheral blood. Among TCR beta sequences, a motif of eight highly homologous variants appeared characteristic of ankylosing spondylitis blood. There was reportedly significant enrichment of clones that were disease-linked in matched ankylosing spondylitis synovial fluid.

The clonotype was recovered from a male donor with ankylosing spondylitis. Sequenced input: blood, either unsorted or a sorted T cell fraction (not recorded which). The chain employs TRBV7-3 and TRBJ2-1; tentative D call: TRBD2 (6 bases). Here the CDR3 reads CASSLGTVGEQFF. For the CDR3, the DNA is TGTGCCAGCAGCTTAGGGACTGTAGGTGAGCAGTTCTTC.